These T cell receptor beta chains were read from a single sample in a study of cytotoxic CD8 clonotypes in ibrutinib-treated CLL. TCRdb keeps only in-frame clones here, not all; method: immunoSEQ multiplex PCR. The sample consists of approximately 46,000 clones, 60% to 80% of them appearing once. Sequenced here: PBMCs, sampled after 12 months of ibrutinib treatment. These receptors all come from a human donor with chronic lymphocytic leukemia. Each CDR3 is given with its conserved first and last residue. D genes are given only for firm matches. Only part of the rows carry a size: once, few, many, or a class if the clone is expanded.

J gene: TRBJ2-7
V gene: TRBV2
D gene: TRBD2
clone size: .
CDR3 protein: CASYAGGSSYEQYF
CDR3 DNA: TGTGCCAGCTATGCGGGCGGGAGCTCCTACGAGCAGTACTTC

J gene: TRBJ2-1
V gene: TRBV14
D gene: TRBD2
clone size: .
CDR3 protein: CASSPLSGSYREQFF
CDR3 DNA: TGTGCCAGCAGCCCCCTTAGCGGGTCCTACAGGGAGCAGTTCTTC

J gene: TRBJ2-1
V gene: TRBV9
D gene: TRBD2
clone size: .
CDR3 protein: CASSVPSGSYNEQFF
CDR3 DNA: TGTGCCAGCAGCGTCCCTAGCGGATCCTACAATGAGCAGTTCTTC

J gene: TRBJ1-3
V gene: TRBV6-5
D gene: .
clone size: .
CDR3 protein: CASVGSGNTIYF
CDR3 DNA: TGTGCCAGCGTTGGTTCTGGAAACACCATATATTTT

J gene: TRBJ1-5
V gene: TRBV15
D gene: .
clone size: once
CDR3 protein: CATSRGERSPNSNQPQHF
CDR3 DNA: TGTGCCACCAGCAGAGGAGAACGGAGCCCGAATAGCAATCAGCCCCAGCATTTT

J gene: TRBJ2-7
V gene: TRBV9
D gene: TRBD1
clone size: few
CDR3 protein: CASSSTSGTGGSEQYF
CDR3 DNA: TGTGCCAGCAGCTCTACTTCCGGGACAGGGGGCTCCGAGCAGTACTTC

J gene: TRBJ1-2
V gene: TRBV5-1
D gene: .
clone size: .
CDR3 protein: CASSLASGSNYGYTF
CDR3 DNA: TGCGCCAGCAGCTTGGCCAGTGGTTCTAACTATGGCTACACCTTC

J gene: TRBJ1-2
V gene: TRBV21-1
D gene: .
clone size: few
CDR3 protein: CASSSCWTNYGYTF
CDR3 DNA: TGTGCCAGCAGCTCCTGCTGGACCAACTATGGCTACACCTTC

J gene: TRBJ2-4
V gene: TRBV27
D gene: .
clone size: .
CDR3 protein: CASSLLGLEGKNIQYF
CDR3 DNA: TGTGCCAGCAGTTTATTAGGGTTGGAGGGGAAAAACATTCAGTACTTC

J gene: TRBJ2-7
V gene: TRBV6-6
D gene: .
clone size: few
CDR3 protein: CASRDGTYEQYF
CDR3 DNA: TGTGCCAGTAGGGACGGCACCTACGAGCAGTACTTC

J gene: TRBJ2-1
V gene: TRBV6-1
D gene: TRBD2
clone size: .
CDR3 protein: CASSEVSGRDNEQFF
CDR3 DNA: TGTGCCAGCAGTGAGGTCAGCGGGAGGGACAATGAGCAGTTCTTC

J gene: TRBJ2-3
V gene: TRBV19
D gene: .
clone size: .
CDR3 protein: CASSIRDRDTQYF
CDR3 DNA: TGTGCCAGTAGTATTCGGGATAGGGATACGCAGTATTTT

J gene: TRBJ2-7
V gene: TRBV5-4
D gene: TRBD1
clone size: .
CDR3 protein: CASSLEPRQGGAGEQYF
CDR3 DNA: TGTGCCAGCAGCTTGGAACCCAGACAGGGGGGGGCAGGGGAGCAGTACTTC

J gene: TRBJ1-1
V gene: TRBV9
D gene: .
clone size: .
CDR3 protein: CASSVAQGGEAFF
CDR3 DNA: TGTGCCAGCAGCGTAGCCCAGGGCGGTGAAGCTTTCTTT

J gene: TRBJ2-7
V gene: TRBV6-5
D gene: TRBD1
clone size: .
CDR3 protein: CASTSGQGYYEQYF
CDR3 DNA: TGTGCCAGCACCTCGGGACAGGGCTACTACGAGCAGTACTTC

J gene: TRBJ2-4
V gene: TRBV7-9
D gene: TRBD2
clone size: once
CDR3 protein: CASSFPTSGQYIQYF
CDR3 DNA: TGTGCCAGCAGCTTCCCGACTAGCGGGCAATACATTCAGTACTTC

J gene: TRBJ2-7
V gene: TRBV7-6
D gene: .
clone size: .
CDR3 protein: CASSSPHNSYEQYF
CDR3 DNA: TGTGCCAGCAGCTCACCCCACAATTCCTACGAGCAGTACTTC

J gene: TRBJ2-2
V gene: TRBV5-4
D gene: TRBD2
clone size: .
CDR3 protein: CASSFPGRANTGELFF
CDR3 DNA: TGTGCCAGCAGCTTCCCCGGGAGGGCGAACACCGGGGAGCTGTTTTTT

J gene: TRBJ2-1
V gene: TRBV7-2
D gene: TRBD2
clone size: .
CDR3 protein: CASSLTSFGRAVGNEQFF
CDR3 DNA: TGTGCCAGCAGCCTTACTTCTTTTGGGAGGGCCGTCGGTAATGAGCAGTTCTTC

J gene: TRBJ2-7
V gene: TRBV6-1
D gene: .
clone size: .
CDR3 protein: CASSGSGVGAYEQYF
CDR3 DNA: TGTGCCAGCAGTGGATCAGGGGTAGGAGCCTACGAGCAGTACTTC

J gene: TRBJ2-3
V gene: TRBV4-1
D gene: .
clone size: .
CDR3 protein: CASSQDDSGSTDTQYF
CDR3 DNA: TGCGCCAGCAGCCAAGATGACTCCGGATCCACAGATACGCAGTATTTT

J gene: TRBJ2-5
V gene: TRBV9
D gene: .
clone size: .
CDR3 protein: CASSVVGETQYF
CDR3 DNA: TGTGCCAGCAGCGTAGTTGGAGAGACCCAGTACTTC

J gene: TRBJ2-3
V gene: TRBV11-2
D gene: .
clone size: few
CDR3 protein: CASSLARAESTDTQYF
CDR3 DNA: TGTGCCAGCAGCTTAGCGAGGGCGGAGAGCACAGATACGCAGTATTTT

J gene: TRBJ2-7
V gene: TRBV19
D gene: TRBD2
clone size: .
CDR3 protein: CASSPGTSGSYEQYF
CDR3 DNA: TGTGCCAGTAGTCCTGGGACTAGCGGCTCCTACGAGCAGTACTTC

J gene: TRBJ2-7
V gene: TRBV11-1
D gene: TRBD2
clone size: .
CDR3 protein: CASSPSGTSGTYEQYF
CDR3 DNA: TGTGCCAGCAGCCCCAGTGGAACTAGCGGGACCTACGAGCAGTACTTC

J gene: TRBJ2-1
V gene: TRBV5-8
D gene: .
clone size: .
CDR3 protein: CASRPGYNEQFF
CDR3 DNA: TGTGCCAGCAGACCAGGTTACAATGAGCAGTTCTTC